Sequencing of this TCR beta chain was carried out in a study of T cell responses to AZD1222 COVID-19 vaccine (dated by TCRdb to the early 2020s). For the study in its entirety: A total of just over 230 trial participants underwent TCR sequencing, of whom around 200 received two doses of AZD1222 and about 26 received two doses of the MenACWY control vaccine. Trial participants were enrolled by age into subgroups of 18-55, 56-69 and 70-plus years, and approximately 150, 30 and 60 TCR-sequenced participants, respectively, were included in these subgroups.

Results and caveats for the whole study, not just this receptor: Participants were mostly white British and included more females than males, and it was suggested by the authors that clonal diversity may have been underestimated. The 56-69-year group was small, and its depth increase did not reach significance, likely because of low power. Conclusions about previously exposed vaccinees are limited, since just a handful of AZD1222 recipients were seropositive for SARS-CoV-2 at baseline. Vaccine-associated CD4 TCRs spanned the whole spike protein, with dominant responses in regions 160-218 and 743-854. Nearly half of unique spike-specific TCRs reportedly recognized epitopes outside regions mutated in the B.1.351 and B.1.1.7 variants. A significant rise in spike-specific TCR breadth and depth was observed after two AZD1222 doses relative to day 0 and relative to MenACWY recipients. No day 14 peak-response samples were available, so repertoires were characterized only after the peak T cell response.

The CDR3 regions of human TCRbeta chains were analyzed by immunosequencing. From the authors' description of their analysis: Repertoire TCRs were checked for matches against a reference library of SARS-CoV-2-specific TCRs that had been generated using the MIRA antigen-specificity platform. Breadth meant the fraction of unique TCRs that were SARS-CoV-2-associated, whereas depth meant the fraction of total T cells that were SARS-CoV-2-associated. Using the MIRA data, each spike-specific TCR was assigned both to the spike region to which the TCR was reactive and to a CD4 or CD8 class. Log10-transformed breadth and depth values were compared by one-way ANOVA with Sidak's multiple comparisons tests. Held by TCRdb, this immuneACCESS table contains in-frame sequences only and omits some clones. Under half of the omission traces to an unresolved V gene where checked; the cause of the rest is unknown. V and J calls and clone size are those listed in that table; D and trimming were worked out from the DNA. This sample gives about 180,000 clones in total; around 90% of them show up just once. The ten largest clones capture roughly 2% of the sample.

CDR1 and CDR2 were assigned from the germline V gene as SGHTA and FQGNSA. V loses 5 bases of germline sequence and J loses 5 bases, and the interval between the two ends is 15 bases. From cysteine to phenylalanine, the CDR3 is 14 amino acids long. Only CDR3 DNA is held: 42 bases, read in frame from base 1. In the paper's terms, the time point label means: about 28 days (+/-7) after the second vaccine dose. AZD1222 recipients with second doses at about 4 weeks or about 12 weeks were pooled, because spike-specific TCR depth and breadth did not differ between schedules. Vaccinee samples came from UK trials COV001 and COV002, including a single-blind randomized controlled phase 2/3 trial of AZD1222 (ChAdOx1 nCoV-19) in healthy adults. Trial participant PBMC samples were collected at day 0 and day 28 after the second dose for TCRbeta chain sequencing. As to this clone: The specificity of this receptor is unknown. No clone much larger than this one lies a single base away; base qualities are absent.

The chain is made from TRBV7-2 and TRBJ1-1; the D gene cannot be resolved reliably. Material: peripheral blood, obtained 28 days after the second AZD1222 dose. The sequence was collected from an adult who received the AZD1222 COVID-19 vaccine. CDR3 protein: CASSAPVTRTEAFF. The nucleotide sequence is TGTGCCAGCAGCGCCCCGGTAACACGAACTGAAGCTTTCTTT.